The clone carrying this TCR beta chain was recorded many times. Its cognate antigen is unknown. The sample is drawn from a study of T cells in Graves' hyperthyroidism and ophthalmopathy. At the level of the study: Peripheral blood sampling occurred at initial diagnosis, before any treatment.

If no ophthalmopathy progression occurred within 18 months, Graves' hyperthyroidism was stable. RNA transcripts provided the source from which TCR beta CDR3 regions were amplified. The HTBI set primed first-round TCR CDR3 RT-PCR. TCRdb ran MiXCR on the multiplex PCR reads and lists one entry per CDR3 protein. The table shows around 190,000 distinct CDR3 sequences, with 15% to 20% occurring only once. Broader study findings: Most thyroid clonotypes expanded above 0.001 were also detected in blood. The model made its ophthalmopathy prediction, and onset followed a median approximately 6.5 months later.

This CDR3 comprises 15 residues. The junction had 11 bases not matched to a gene; V was cut back by 5 bases and J by 5 bases. Germline V gene data show CDR1 as MNHEY and CDR2 as SVGEGT. The sequence came from a woman aged 50 to 65 with Graves' hyperthyroidism. Sequenced sample: blood. The chain combines TRBV6-2 or TRBV6-3 with TRBJ1-1, with 7 bases lining up with TRBD1. CDR3 residues: CASSLMRQGGTEAFF. Written as DNA, the CDR3 is TGTGCCAGCAGTCTAATGCGACAGGGAGGGACTGAAGCTTTCTTT.